This T cell receptor beta chain comes out of a study of metastatic and nonmetastatic thyroid tumors. About the study: Across peripheral blood and tumor or nodule tissue samples taken from malignant and benign thyroid patients, the repertoires were compared with one another. Regarding the study as a whole: A significant increase in TCR beta diversity was reportedly seen in malignant thyroid tumors relative to benign nodules, in blood and tumor.

This clone is labeled medium-sized (0.01 to 0.1%). Its antigen is not identified. Before thyroid surgery, none of the patients had received any treatment. Authors' analysis steps: Clinicopathological groups supplied CDR3 differences that were used to build a distant-metastasis classifier for papillary thyroid cancer. TCRdb re-clonotyped the PCR reads via MiXCR. The V and J calls, along with clone size, are taken from TCRdb and not from the paper's own processing. This sample yields approximately 7,700 clones, of which roughly a quarter are seen a single time; 15% to 17% belongs to the top ten. The specimen was tumor tissue. The source is a female donor with papillary thyroid cancer or a benign thyroid nodule (not recorded which). Some clones in this sample may be carry-over from other donors' samples.

The CDR3 loop reads CASSIRTGVYGYTF. The CDR3 bases are TGTGCCAGTAGTATAAGGACAGGGGTCTATGGCTACACCTTC. The genes are TRBV19 and TRBJ1-2; TRBD1 aligns across 9 bases. V shed 2 bases and J 4 bases; nucleotides not matched to a gene: 2. The CDR3 length is 14 residues. Per germline, CDR1 LNHDA and CDR2 SQIVND (reference sequence).